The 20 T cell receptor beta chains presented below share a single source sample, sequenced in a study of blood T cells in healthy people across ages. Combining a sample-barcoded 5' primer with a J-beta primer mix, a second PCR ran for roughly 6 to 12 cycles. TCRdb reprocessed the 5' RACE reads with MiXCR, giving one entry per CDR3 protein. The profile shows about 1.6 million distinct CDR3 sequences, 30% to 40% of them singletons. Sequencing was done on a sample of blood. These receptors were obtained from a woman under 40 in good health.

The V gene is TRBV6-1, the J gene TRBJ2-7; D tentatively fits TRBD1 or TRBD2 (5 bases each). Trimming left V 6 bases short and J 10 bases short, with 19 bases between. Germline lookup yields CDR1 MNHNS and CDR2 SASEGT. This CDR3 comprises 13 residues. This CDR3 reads CASRKRGQEAQYF. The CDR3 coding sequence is TGTGCCAGCAGAAAGAGGGGCCAAGAGGCCCAGTACTTC.

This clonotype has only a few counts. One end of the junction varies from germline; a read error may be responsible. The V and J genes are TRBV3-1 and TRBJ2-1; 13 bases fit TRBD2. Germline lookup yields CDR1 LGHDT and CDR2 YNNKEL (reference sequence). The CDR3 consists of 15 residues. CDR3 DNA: TGTGCCAGCAGCTGGACGGGACTAGCGGGGAGTGAGCAGTGCTTC. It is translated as CASSWTGLAGSEQCF.

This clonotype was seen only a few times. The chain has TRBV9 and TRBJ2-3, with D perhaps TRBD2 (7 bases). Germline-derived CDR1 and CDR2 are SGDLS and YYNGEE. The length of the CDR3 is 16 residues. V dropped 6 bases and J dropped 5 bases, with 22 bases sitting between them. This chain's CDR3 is CASTRGGLGGGDTQYF. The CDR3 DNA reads TGTGCCAGCACTAGGGGGGGCCTCGGAGGGGGAGATACGCAGTATTTT.

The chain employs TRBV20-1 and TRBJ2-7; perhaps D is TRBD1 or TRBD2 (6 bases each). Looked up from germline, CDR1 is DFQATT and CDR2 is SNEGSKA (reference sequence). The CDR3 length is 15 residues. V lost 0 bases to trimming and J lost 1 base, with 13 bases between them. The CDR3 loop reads CSARDMGGPSYEQYF. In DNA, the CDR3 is TGCAGTGCTAGAGATATGGGGGGCCCATCCTACGAGCAGTACTTC.

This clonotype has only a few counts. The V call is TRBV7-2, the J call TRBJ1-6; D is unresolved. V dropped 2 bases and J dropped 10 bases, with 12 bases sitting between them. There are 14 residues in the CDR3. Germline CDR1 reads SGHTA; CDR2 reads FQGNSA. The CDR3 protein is CASSLIYEPSPLHF. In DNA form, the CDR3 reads TGTGCCAGCAGCTTAATTTACGAGCCCTCACCCCTCCACTTT.

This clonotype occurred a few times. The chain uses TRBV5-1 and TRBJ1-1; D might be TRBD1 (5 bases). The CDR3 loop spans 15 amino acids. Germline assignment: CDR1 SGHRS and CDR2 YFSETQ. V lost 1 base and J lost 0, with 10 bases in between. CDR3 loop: CASSLSQGVNTEAFF. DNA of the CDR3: TGCGCCAGCAGCTTGTCCCAGGGTGTGAACACTGAAGCTTTCTTT.

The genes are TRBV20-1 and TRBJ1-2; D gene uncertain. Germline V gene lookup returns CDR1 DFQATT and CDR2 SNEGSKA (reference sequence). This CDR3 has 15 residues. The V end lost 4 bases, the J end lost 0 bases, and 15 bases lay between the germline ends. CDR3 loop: CSAILPAGPNYGYTF. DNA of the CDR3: TGCAGTGCTATCCTCCCAGCAGGACCTAACTATGGCTACACCTTC.

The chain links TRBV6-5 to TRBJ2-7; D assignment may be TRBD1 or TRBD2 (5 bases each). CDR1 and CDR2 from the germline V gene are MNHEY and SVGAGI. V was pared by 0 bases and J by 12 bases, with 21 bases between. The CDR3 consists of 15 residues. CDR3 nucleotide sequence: TGTGCCAGCAGTTACTCCCGGTCCGGGGCCCTCCCTACGTACTTC. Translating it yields CASSYSRSGALPTYF.

This CDR3 is CASSLIEARGGYTF. The CDR3 DNA sequence: TGTGCCAGCAGCTTGATTGAGGCGCGAGGCGGCTACACCTTC. The chain links TRBV11-2 to TRBJ1-2; D unclear. Germline values: CDR1 SGHAT, CDR2 FQNNGV. The CDR3 sequence is 14 residues long. V shed 3 bases and J shed 8 bases, with 16 bases lying between them.

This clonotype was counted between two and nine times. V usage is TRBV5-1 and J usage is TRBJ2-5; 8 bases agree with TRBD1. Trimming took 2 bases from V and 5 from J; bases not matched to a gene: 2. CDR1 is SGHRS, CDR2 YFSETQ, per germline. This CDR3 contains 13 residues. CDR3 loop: CASSFRGPETQYF. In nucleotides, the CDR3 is TGCGCCAGCAGCTTCAGGGGGCCGGAGACCCAGTACTTC.

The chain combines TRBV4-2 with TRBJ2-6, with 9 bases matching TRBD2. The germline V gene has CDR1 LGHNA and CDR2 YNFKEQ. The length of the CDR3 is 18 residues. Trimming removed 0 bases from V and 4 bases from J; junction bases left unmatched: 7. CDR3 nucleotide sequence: TGTGCCAGCAGCCAAGATGGGCTAGCGGGGAGGGGGGCCAACGTCCTGACTTTC. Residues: CASSQDGLAGRGANVLTF.

In nucleotides, the CDR3 is TGTGCCATCAGTTCGGAGCGGGTACCGGGTAATGAGCAGTTCTTC. Translating gives CAISSERVPGNEQFF. The J gene is TRBJ2-1, the V gene TRBV10-3; a possible D gene is TRBD2 (6 bases). V lost 5 bases and J lost 7, with 18 bases in between. There are 15 residues in the CDR3. CDR1 ENHRY and CDR2 SYGVKD come from the germline V gene.

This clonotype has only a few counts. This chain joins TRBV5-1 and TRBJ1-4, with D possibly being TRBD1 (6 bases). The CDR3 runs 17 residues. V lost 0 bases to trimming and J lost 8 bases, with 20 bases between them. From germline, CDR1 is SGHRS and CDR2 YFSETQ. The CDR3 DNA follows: TGCGCCAGCAGCTTGGCCGGGGGCGCGAGAATCAACGAAAAACTGTTTTTT. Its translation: CASSLAGGARINEKLFF.

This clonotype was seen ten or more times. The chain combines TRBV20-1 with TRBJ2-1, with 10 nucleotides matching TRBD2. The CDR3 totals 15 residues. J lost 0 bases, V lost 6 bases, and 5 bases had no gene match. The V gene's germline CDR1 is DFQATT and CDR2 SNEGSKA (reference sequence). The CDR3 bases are TGCAGTGCCATAGCGGGAGGTAGCTCCTACAATGAGCAGTTCTTC. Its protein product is CSAIAGGSSYNEQFF.

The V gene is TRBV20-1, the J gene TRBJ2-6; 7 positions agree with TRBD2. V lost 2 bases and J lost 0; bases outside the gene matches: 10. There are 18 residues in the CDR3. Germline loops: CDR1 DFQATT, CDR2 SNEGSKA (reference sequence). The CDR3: CSARMRLAVSSGANVLTF. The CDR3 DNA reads TGCAGTGCTAGAATGCGTCTAGCGGTTTCCTCTGGGGCCAACGTCCTGACTTTC.

The CDR3 spells CASRPHQRGTSTDTQYF. For the CDR3, the DNA is TGTGCCAGCAGACCCCACCAGCGGGGGACTAGCACAGATACGCAGTATTTT. This chain uses TRBV28 with TRBJ2-3, with 8 bases that match TRBD2. The V gene end was trimmed by 6 bases and the J gene end by 0 bases; junction bases not matched to a gene: 11. Germline V gene data show CDR1 as MDHEN and CDR2 as SYDVKM. CDR3 length: 17 amino acids.

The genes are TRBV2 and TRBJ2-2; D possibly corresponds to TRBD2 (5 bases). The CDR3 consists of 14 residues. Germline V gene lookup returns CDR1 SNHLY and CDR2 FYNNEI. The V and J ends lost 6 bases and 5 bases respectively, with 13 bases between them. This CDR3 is CASSTPRGTGELFF. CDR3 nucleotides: TGTGCCAGCAGCACGCCCCGGGGTACCGGGGAGCTGTTTTTT.

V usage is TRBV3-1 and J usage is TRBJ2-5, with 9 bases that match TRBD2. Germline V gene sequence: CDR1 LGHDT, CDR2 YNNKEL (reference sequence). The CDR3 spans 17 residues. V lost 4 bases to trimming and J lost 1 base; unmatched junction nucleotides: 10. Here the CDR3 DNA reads TGTGCCAGCAGCCCCTCCCCCCTAGCGGGGAGCCAAGAGACCCAGTACTTC. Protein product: CASSPSPLAGSQETQYF.

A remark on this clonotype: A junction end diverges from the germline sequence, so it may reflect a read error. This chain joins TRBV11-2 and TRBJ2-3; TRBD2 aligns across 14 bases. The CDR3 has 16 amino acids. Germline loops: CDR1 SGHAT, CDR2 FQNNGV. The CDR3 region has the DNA TGTGTCAGCAGCGTGACTAGCGGGGGGGCTACAGATACGCAGTATTTT. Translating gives CVSSVTSGGATDTQYF.

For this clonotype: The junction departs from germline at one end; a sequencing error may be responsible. As DNA, the CDR3 is TGTGCCAACAGTGAAGGGTTAGAAGGGGCCACTGAAGCTTTCTTT. Residues: CANSEGLEGATEAFF. This chain connects TRBV6-1 to TRBJ1-1; the D gene is possibly TRBD1 (5 bases). Germline loops: CDR1 MNHNS, CDR2 SASEGT. CDR3 length equals 15 residues.